The rows below give T cell receptor beta chains drawn from one sample of a study of cytomegalovirus exposure and HLA in healthy donors. Clones were sequenced by immunoSEQ multiplex PCR, and TCRdb holds only the in-frame ones, with some missing. Among around 350,000 clones listed, 75% to 90% were seen once. Source material: PBMCs. These receptors originate from a woman aged 18-35 years in good health and CMV-seronegative. Both conserved end residues are part of each CDR3. D genes are given only for firm matches. The size field is filled for only some rows; it gives once, few, many or a size class.

clone size: -
D gene: -
V gene: TRBV27
J gene: TRBJ2-7
CDR3 DNA: TGTGCCAGCAGTTTCTCGGGTTTGGGCGAGCAGTACTTC
CDR3 protein: CASSFSGLGEQYF

clone size: -
D gene: -
V gene: TRBV14
J gene: TRBJ2-3
CDR3 DNA: TGTGCCAGCAGCCAAGATGGGTATGACTTCCCTAGCACAGATACGCAGTATTTT
CDR3 protein: CASSQDGYDFPSTDTQYF

clone size: -
D gene: TRBD1
V gene: TRBV11-2
J gene: TRBJ2-7
CDR3 DNA: TGTGCCAGCACCGGAGGGGGGTGGGACAGGAGGCTCGGCGAGCAGTACTTC
CDR3 protein: CASTGGGWDRRLGEQYF

clone size: -
D gene: TRBD1
V gene: TRBV7-3
J gene: TRBJ1-1
CDR3 DNA: TGTGCCAGCAGCCTTAGACAGGGTTTGAACACTGAAGCTTTCTTT
CDR3 protein: CASSLRQGLNTEAFF

clone size: -
D gene: TRBD1
V gene: TRBV28
J gene: TRBJ1-5
CDR3 DNA: TGTGCCAGCAGTTTTGGCGGCGGGACAGGGGGCTATCAGCCCCAGCATTTT
CDR3 protein: CASSFGGGTGGYQPQHF

clone size: -
D gene: TRBD1
V gene: TRBV29-1
J gene: TRBJ2-5
CDR3 DNA: TGCAGCGTTGGAGGGGGCCAGGCGCGGGAGACCCAGTACTTC
CDR3 protein: CSVGGGQARETQYF

clone size: -
D gene: -
V gene: TRBV6-5
J gene: TRBJ1-1
CDR3 DNA: TGTGCCAGCAGTTACTCCCAGGTTGTGGACACTGAAGCTTTCTTT
CDR3 protein: CASSYSQVVDTEAFF

clone size: once
D gene: -
V gene: TRBV6-5
J gene: TRBJ2-1
CDR3 DNA: TGTGCCAGCAGTTACCTTCGCAGTACGGGTGCGCAGTTCTTC
CDR3 protein: CASSYLRSTGAQFF

clone size: -
D gene: TRBD1
V gene: TRBV6-1
J gene: TRBJ1-5
CDR3 DNA: TGTGCCAGCAGTGAACGAGGGGGCGGTCAGCCCCAGCATTTT
CDR3 protein: CASSERGGGQPQHF

clone size: once
D gene: TRBD2
V gene: TRBV28
J gene: TRBJ2-3
CDR3 DNA: TGTGCCATCTTTCCTCTTAGCGGGGGGGTTTATAGCACAGATACGCAGTATTTT
CDR3 protein: CAIFPLSGGVYSTDTQYF

clone size: -
D gene: TRBD1
V gene: TRBV4-1
J gene: TRBJ1-1
CDR3 DNA: TGCGCCAGCAGCCAGAGGGTGGGAGGACAGGCGAACACTGAAGCTTTCTTT
CDR3 protein: CASSQRVGGQANTEAFF

clone size: -
D gene: TRBD1
V gene: TRBV10-1
J gene: TRBJ2-7
CDR3 DNA: TGCGCCAGCAGGACAGGGAGCTCCTACGAGCAGTACTTC
CDR3 protein: CASRTGSSYEQYF

clone size: -
D gene: TRBD1
V gene: TRBV2
J gene: TRBJ2-7
CDR3 DNA: TGTGCCAGCTGCGGCATAGGGACAGGAGACGAGCAGTACTTC
CDR3 protein: CASCGIGTGDEQYF

clone size: -
D gene: -
V gene: TRBV7-2
J gene: TRBJ1-4
CDR3 DNA: TGTGCCAGCAAGTTCCCGGGACTGGGAAAACTGTTTTTT
CDR3 protein: CASKFPGLGKLFF

clone size: -
D gene: -
V gene: TRBV27
J gene: TRBJ2-1
CDR3 DNA: TGTGCCAGCAGTCCCAGGGGGGCGGGGGGCCTCGTCTACAATGAGCAGTTCTTC
CDR3 protein: CASSPRGAGGLVYNEQFF

clone size: -
D gene: -
V gene: TRBV25-1
J gene: TRBJ2-1
CDR3 DNA: TGTGCCAGCAGTGGGCTCGATGAGCAGTTCTTC
CDR3 protein: CASSGLDEQFF

clone size: -
D gene: -
V gene: TRBV7-9
J gene: TRBJ1-6
CDR3 DNA: TGTGCCAGCAGCTTAGGGGGAGACAATTCACCCCTCCACTTT
CDR3 protein: CASSLGGDNSPLHF

clone size: once
D gene: -
V gene: TRBV5-6
J gene: TRBJ1-6
CDR3 DNA: TGTGCCAGCAGCTTGTATTCCGGCGGCTATAATTCACCCCTCCACTTT
CDR3 protein: CASSLYSGGYNSPLHF

clone size: -
D gene: -
V gene: TRBV5-1
J gene: TRBJ2-2
CDR3 DNA: TGCGCCAGCAGTCCGAGAGGGATACACGCGAACACCGGGGAGCTGTTTTTT
CDR3 protein: CASSPRGIHANTGELFF

clone size: -
D gene: -
V gene: TRBV11-3
J gene: TRBJ2-7
CDR3 DNA: TGTGCCAGCACCATCATTGGAGTTTTCCCCTACGAGCAGTACTTC
CDR3 protein: CASTIIGVFPYEQYF

clone size: -
D gene: TRBD2
V gene: TRBV27
J gene: TRBJ2-7
CDR3 DNA: TGTGCCAGCAGTTTAGAAAGGGGGCTAGCGGGGATCAGCTCCTACGAGCAGTACTTC
CDR3 protein: CASSLERGLAGISSYEQYF

clone size: -
D gene: -
V gene: TRBV5-1
J gene: TRBJ2-1
CDR3 DNA: TGCGCCAGCAGTTCCGGGGGCTACAATGAGCAGTTCTTC
CDR3 protein: CASSSGGYNEQFF

clone size: -
D gene: -
V gene: TRBV5-1
J gene: TRBJ2-1
CDR3 DNA: TGCGCCAGCAGCTTGGGACAGCACTACAATGAGCAGTTCTTC
CDR3 protein: CASSLGQHYNEQFF

clone size: -
D gene: -
V gene: TRBV27
J gene: TRBJ1-3
CDR3 DNA: TGTGCCAGCAGCCTCTCGAGATCCGGAAACACCATATATTTT
CDR3 protein: CASSLSRSGNTIYF

clone size: once
D gene: TRBD1
V gene: TRBV10-1
J gene: TRBJ1-2
CDR3 DNA: TGCGCCAGCAGTCCGGACAGGGGGAACTATGGCTACACCTTC
CDR3 protein: CASSPDRGNYGYTF

clone size: -
D gene: TRBD2
V gene: TRBV6-6
J gene: TRBJ2-3
CDR3 DNA: TGTGCCAGCGGACCAAAAGCGGGATCGGCACATACGCAGTATTTT
CDR3 protein: CASGPKAGSAHTQYF

clone size: few
D gene: -
V gene: TRBV2
J gene: TRBJ2-1
CDR3 DNA: TGTGCCAGCAGGAGAGGACTCCTCAATGAGCAGTTCTTC
CDR3 protein: CASRRGLLNEQFF

clone size: -
D gene: TRBD1
V gene: TRBV5-6
J gene: TRBJ1-1
CDR3 DNA: TGTGCCAGCAGCTTGGCAGGGCCAGGGGGCTGGAACACTGAAGCTTTCTTT
CDR3 protein: CASSLAGPGGWNTEAFF

clone size: -
D gene: -
V gene: TRBV28
J gene: TRBJ2-5
CDR3 DNA: TGTGCCAGCAGAAATCCAGGGGAGACCCAGTACTTC
CDR3 protein: CASRNPGETQYF

clone size: -
D gene: -
V gene: TRBV30
J gene: TRBJ2-7
CDR3 DNA: TGTGCCTGGTCCGCAGGCAGCTACGAGCAGTACTTC
CDR3 protein: CAWSAGSYEQYF

clone size: few
D gene: -
V gene: TRBV27
J gene: TRBJ1-2
CDR3 DNA: TGTGCCAGCAGTTTGGAGACAGGTCATGGCTACACCTTC
CDR3 protein: CASSLETGHGYTF

clone size: -
D gene: -
V gene: TRBV7-2
J gene: TRBJ2-7
CDR3 DNA: TGTGCCAGCAGCTTACAGGCTAGGCCGGGACTCAGCTCCTACGAGCAGTACTTC
CDR3 protein: CASSLQARPGLSSYEQYF

clone size: -
D gene: TRBD2
V gene: TRBV13
J gene: TRBJ2-3
CDR3 DNA: TGTGCCAGCAGCTTAGTAGCGGGACCAAGCACAGATACGCAGTATTTT
CDR3 protein: CASSLVAGPSTDTQYF